This entry describes one T cell receptor (beta chain). As handled by the study authors: Counts of nucleated cells, estimated from reference gene primer amplification, were obtained. The repertoire was sequenced with immunoSEQ multiplex PCR; TCRdb's copy has only in-frame clones and lacks some. Clone size and the V and J calls come from that table; the DNA yielded D and trimming. The sample contains over 100,000 clones, 81% of which appear only once. Germline values: CDR1 MNHNY, CDR2 SVGAGI (reference sequence). There are 14 residues in the CDR3. The V end was cut by 2 bases, the J end by 1 base, with 9 bases between. This sample is part of a study of blood T cell repertoires in COVID-19. Background on the study: Collection of acute and convalescent COVID-19 samples took place in the United States, Italy and Spain. Sample material is recorded as cDNA or gDNA derived from T cells, B-cell-depleted T cells, or PBMCs.

The receptor's source is a woman between 55 and 75 years old with active or convalescent COVID-19. The sequenced sample was peripheral blood. The genes are TRBV6-6 and TRBJ2-7; TRBD1 might be the D (6 bases). CDR3 region: CASSYADSSYEQYF. The CDR3 bases are TGTGCCAGCAGTTACGCGGACAGTTCCTACGAGCAGTACTTC.